These 15 T cell receptor beta chains were all obtained from the same sample, sequenced in a study of blood T cell repertoires in COVID-19. Sequencing was performed with immunoSEQ multiplex PCR; in TCRdb, only in-frame clones are kept and a portion is missing. The data show a few hundred thousand clones, 75% to 90% seen once. Material: PBMCs or T cells enriched from blood (not recorded which). Every receptor here comes from a woman aged 18-30 years who had recovered from COVID-19.

The V call is TRBV18, the J call TRBJ1-4, with TRBD1 matching 9 bases. The CDR3 loop spans 14 amino acids. CDR1 is KGHSH, CDR2 LQKENI, per germline. J gave up 7 bases and V 4 bases, and 4 bases lay outside the gene matches. The CDR3 DNA follows: TGTGCCAGCTCACTTGGGACAGGGCCTGAAAAACTGTTTTTT. Protein: CASSLGTGPEKLFF. Combining the CDR3 with reference TRBV18 and TRBJ1-4 gives the whole variable domain NAGVMQNPRHLVRRRGQEARLRCSPMKGHSHVYWYRQLPEEGLKFMVYLQKENIIDESGMPKERFSAEFPKEGPSILRIQQVVRGDSAAYFCASSLGTGPEKLFFGSGTQLSVL.

The chain joins TRBV28 to TRBJ1-2; weak D call: TRBD1 (5 bases). Germline CDR1 is MDHEN and CDR2 is SYDVKM. The V gene lost 5 bases and the J gene lost 6 bases, with 16 bases spanning the gap. The CDR3 length is 14 residues. The CDR3 nucleotides are TGTGCCAGCAGTCCCTTCAAGGGGTACCATGGCTACACCTTC. Its protein product is CASSPFKGYHGYTF.

This clone was counted a single time. The chain's CDR3 is CASSFRQPSSDTQYF. Here the CDR3 DNA reads TGTGCCAGCAGCTTCAGGCAGCCCTCGAGCGATACGCAGTATTTT. This chain uses TRBV7-9 with TRBJ2-3; unclear D gene. Germline CDR1 and CDR2: SEHNR and FQNEAQ (reference sequence). The V end lost 3 bases, the J end lost 6 bases, and 16 bases lay between the germline ends. The CDR3 totals 15 residues.

The chain recombines TRBV30 with TRBJ2-5; tentative D call: TRBD2 (6 bases). Germline CDR1 is GTSNPN and CDR2 is SVGIG (reference sequence). The CDR3 runs to 15 residues. Trimming left V 5 bases short and J 2 bases short, with 18 bases between. The CDR3 loop reads CAWWPGAGPQETQYF. Here the CDR3 DNA reads TGTGCCTGGTGGCCCGGTGCGGGGCCACAAGAGACCCAGTACTTC.

The chain combines TRBV14 with TRBJ2-1; weak D call: TRBD2 (7 bases). Deletions cut 0 bases from V and 4 bases from J, with 16 bases between. Germline CDR1 SGHDN, CDR2 FVKESK. CDR3 length: 17 residues. DNA of the CDR3: TGTGCCAGCAGCCAAGATGAGGCGGGGGCGGGGTACAATGAGCAGTTCTTC. Protein product: CASSQDEAGAGYNEQFF. The whole variable domain, filled in from reference TRBV14 and TRBJ2-1, reads EAGVTQFPSHSVIEKGQTVTLRCDPISGHDNLYWYRRVMGKEIKFLLHFVKESKQDESGMPNNRFLAERTGGTYSTLKVQPAELEDSGVYFCASSQDEAGAGYNEQFFGPGTRLTVL.

The J gene is TRBJ2-1, the V gene TRBV5-1; 8 bases fit TRBD2. This CDR3 is 16 amino acids long. Germline-derived CDR1 and CDR2 are SGHRS and YFSETQ. Trimming at V came to 2 bases and at J to 8 bases, leaving 12 bases not matched to a gene. CDR3 nucleotides: TGCGCCAGCAGCTTAGGTACGCCCGGGGGGGCCCATGAGCAGTTCTTC. Amino acids: CASSLGTPGGAHEQFF.

This chain connects TRBV4-1 to TRBJ2-6; possibly TRBD2 for D (6 bases). The CDR3 sequence is 18 residues long. Between the trimmed V and J ends, which lost 4 bases and 0 bases, there was a span of 16 bases. The germline V gene has CDR1 MGHRA and CDR2 YSYEKL. CDR3 in DNA: TGCGCCAGCAGCCTGATGGGCAGGAGGGTCTCTGGGGCCAACGTCCTGACTTTC. Its translation is CASSLMGRRVSGANVLTF.

The chain carries TRBV28 and TRBJ1-4, with D maybe TRBD1 (6 bases). CDR1 is MDHEN and CDR2 is SYDVKM in the germline V gene. V was cut by 6 bases and J by 2 bases, with 13 bases left in between. The CDR3 covers 15 residues. CDR3 in DNA: TGTGCCAGCAGCCCCACAGGGTCGACTAATGAAAAACTGTTTTTT. As protein: CASSPTGSTNEKLFF.

The chain links TRBV7-2 to TRBJ1-6; 7 positions match TRBD1. The CDR3 length is 16 residues. J gave up 10 bases and V 5 bases, and 14 bases lay outside the gene matches. CDR1 is SGHTA and CDR2 is FQGNSA in the germline V gene. The CDR3 protein is CASSGDKATGDSPLHF. DNA of the CDR3: TGTGCCAGCAGCGGGGATAAGGCCACAGGGGACTCACCCCTCCACTTT.

This clone showed up just once. This chain links TRBV4-1 with TRBJ1-6; D is possibly TRBD1 (5 bases). Trimming took 1 base from V and 8 from J, leaving 9 bases between them. This CDR3 comprises 14 residues. The germline gives CDR1 MGHRA, CDR2 YSYEKL. CDR3 in amino acids: CASSQGGVYSPLHF. As DNA, the CDR3 is TGCGCCAGCAGCCAAGGGGGGGTTTATTCACCCCTCCACTTT.

Here the CDR3 DNA reads TGTGCCAGCAGCGTATCGCAGGGGTTAATGGATGGCTACACCTTC. Translating it yields CASSVSQGLMDGYTF. The J gene is TRBJ1-2, the V gene TRBV9; tentative D call: TRBD1 (6 bases). V dropped 1 base and J dropped 6 bases, with 16 bases sitting between them. This CDR3 region has 15 residues. The V gene's germline CDR1 is SGDLS and CDR2 YYNGEE.

The CDR3 DNA follows: TGCGCCAGCAGCCCAGACACGACCGGGCCCCAGCATTTT. It translates to CASSPDTTGPQHF. J is TRBJ1-5 and V is TRBV10-1; D gene uncertain. CDR1 and CDR2 from the germline V gene are WNHNN and SYGVQD (reference sequence). V dropped 6 bases and J dropped 9 bases, with 15 bases sitting between them. The CDR3 is made up of 13 amino acids.

The rearrangement uses TRBV7-9 and TRBJ2-5; tentatively, D is TRBD1 (5 bases). The germline V gene has CDR1 SEHNR and CDR2 FQNEAQ (reference sequence). The CDR3 is made up of 15 amino acids. The V and J ends lost 2 bases and 4 bases respectively, with 14 bases between them. The CDR3 loop is CASSLRGWGLETQYF. The CDR3 DNA follows: TGTGCCAGCAGCTTAAGGGGATGGGGTCTAGAGACCCAGTACTTC.

Only one count was recorded for this clone. This chain links TRBV27 with TRBJ2-5, with D maybe TRBD1 (5 bases). The germline V gene has CDR1 MNHEY and CDR2 SMNVEV (reference sequence). This CDR3 is built from 15 residues. Between the trimmed V and J ends, which lost 5 bases and 1 base, there was a span of 14 bases. The CDR3 DNA is TGTGCCAGCAGTCCACTCATAGGGGTCCAAGAGACCCAGTACTTC. As protein: CASSPLIGVQETQYF.

The V and J genes are TRBV7-8 and TRBJ2-7; D remains ambiguous. The germline V and J ends were trimmed by 5 bases and 3 bases, with 14 bases remaining between them. This CDR3 is built from 14 residues. In germline, CDR1 is SGHVS, CDR2 FQNEAQ. The CDR3 DNA reads as TGTGCCAGCAGCCCGTATACGCAGGACTACGAGCAGTACTTC. It codes for CASSPYTQDYEQYF.